Listed here are 13 T cell receptor beta chains from one sample, sequenced in a study of blood T cells in healthy people across ages. The authors ran a second PCR of roughly 6 to 12 cycles using a sample-barcoded 5' primer and a J-beta primer mix. TCRdb called the 5' RACE reads again in MiXCR, with one record for every CDR3 protein. The sample carries roughly 1 million distinct CDR3 sequences, roughly a quarter recorded once. This sample also belongs to another study, concerning T cells of mothers and their children.

The source material was blood. The receptors stem from a girl aged 2 to 10 in good health.

V usage is TRBV4-1 and J usage is TRBJ2-5; 8 bases match TRBD1. The CDR3 covers 16 residues. Germline-derived CDR1 and CDR2 are MGHRA and YSYEKL. Trimming removed 0 bases from V and 1 base from J; junction bases left unmatched: 4. Here the CDR3 DNA reads TGCGCCAGCAGCCAAGACCTGGGACAGGCCCAAGAGACCCAGTACTTC. It specifies CASSQDLGQAQETQYF.

V and J are TRBV12-3 or TRBV12-4 and TRBJ1-5; D not certain. The CDR3 length is 14 residues. Trimming took off 7 bases at V and 7 bases at J, with 17 bases between the two ends. Here the CDR3 DNA reads TGTGCCAGCACCGATAAGATAGGCGGGCAGCCCCAGCATTTT. Translated: CASTDKIGGQPQHF.

As to this clonotype: A much larger clone lies a single base off, so this may be a read error. This rearrangement joins TRBV25-1 to TRBJ2-3; 7 bases map to TRBD2. The CDR3 is 11 residues long. Trimming cost V 7 bases and J 6 bases; bases outside gene matches: 1. CDR1 and CDR2 from the germline V gene are MGHDK and SYGVNS. CDR3 sequence (DNA): TGTGCCAGCACCGGGGGGGATACGCAGTATTTT. Residues: CASTGGDTQYF.

This clonotype was counted between two and nine times. The chain has TRBV29-1 and TRBJ1-2; the D is unclear. The ends were cut back, 3 bases at V and 4 bases at J, with 12 bases in the middle. Germline CDR1 is SQVTM and CDR2 is ANQGSEA. This CDR3 has 13 residues. This chain's CDR3 is CSVDGQSIYGYTF. For the CDR3, the DNA is TGCAGCGTTGACGGGCAGAGTATCTATGGCTACACCTTC.

The chain links TRBV27 to TRBJ2-7; D perhaps matches TRBD1 (5 bases). Trimming cost V 6 bases and J 3 bases, with 15 bases left between them. The CDR3 has 14 residues. The germline CDR1 and CDR2 sequences are MNHEY and SMNVEV (reference sequence). DNA of the CDR3: TGTGCCAGCAGCTATTCGGGCAGGGACTACGAGCAGTACTTC. Its protein product is CASSYSGRDYEQYF.

This clonotype appeared a few times. V and J are TRBV27 and TRBJ2-1; 7 bases are a match to TRBD1. This CDR3 spans 14 amino acids. CDR1 is MNHEY, CDR2 SMNVEV, per germline (reference sequence). V lost 5 bases to trimming and J lost 5 bases; unmatched junction nucleotides: 6. The CDR3 DNA reads as TGTGCCAGCAGTACCTGGGACAGCAACAATGAGCAGTTCTTC. Translation: CASSTWDSNNEQFF.

This clonotype appeared a few times. This chain joins TRBV20-1 and TRBJ1-3; 10 bases agree with TRBD1. The CDR3 sequence is 14 residues long. J lost 6 bases, V lost 2 bases, and 4 bases had no gene match. Germline V gene sequence: CDR1 DFQATT, CDR2 SNEGSKA (reference sequence). The CDR3 DNA follows: TGCAGTGCTAGATGGGACAGGGGTACAAACACCATATATTTT. It encodes CSARWDRGTNTIYF.

The rearrangement joins TRBV5-1 to TRBJ1-1; D perhaps matches TRBD1 (5 bases). The V and J ends lost 0 bases and 7 bases respectively, with 13 bases between them. This CDR3 is built from 14 residues. Germline CDR1 and CDR2: SGHRS and YFSETQ. The DNA of the CDR3 is TGCGCCAGCAGCTTGGAAGGGACGGCGCTTGAAGCTTTCTTT. Its translation: CASSLEGTALEAFF.

This clonotype was observed a few times. The chain links TRBV6-5 to TRBJ2-5, with 7 bases identical to TRBD1. Trimming at V came to 5 bases and at J to 7 bases, leaving 10 bases not matched to a gene. The CDR3 loop spans 14 amino acids. Per germline, CDR1 MNHEY and CDR2 SVGAGI. The CDR3 sequence: CASSDRDALGTQYF. In DNA, the CDR3 is TGTGCCAGCAGTGACAGGGACGCCTTGGGGACCCAGTACTTC.

The gene calls are TRBV7-2 and TRBJ2-2, with 9 bases that match TRBD2. Trimming cost V 6 bases and J 6 bases; bases outside gene matches: 8. CDR3 length equals 15 residues. Germline V gene lookup returns CDR1 SGHTA and CDR2 FQGNSA. The CDR3 DNA reads TGTGCCAGCAGAAACGGCGGGGGGGCGCCCGGGGAGCTGTTTTTT. Amino acids: CASRNGGGAPGELFF.

V is TRBV10-3 and J is TRBJ2-1; D remains unclear. The end of the DNA fits TRBJ2-7 better, so the J call may be wrong. The CDR3 covers 13 residues. Germline V gene sequence: CDR1 ENHRY, CDR2 SYGVKD. This CDR3 reads CAISESSRNEQYF. The DNA for the CDR3 is TGTGCCATCAGTGAGTCGAGCCGGAACGAGCAGTACTTC.

This clonotype was observed a handful of times. The rearrangement uses TRBV20-1 and TRBJ2-5; 14 nucleotides match TRBD2. There are 14 residues in the CDR3. Germline V gene data show CDR1 as DFQATT and CDR2 as SNEGSKA (reference sequence). Unmatched junction bases numbered 1, after V lost 6 bases and J lost 1 base. The CDR3 protein is CSAGTSGGQETQYF. The CDR3 DNA reads TGCAGTGCGGGGACTAGCGGGGGCCAAGAGACCCAGTACTTC.

This clonotype was seen a single time. Its ends do not fully match the called genes, so a read error is possible. V is TRBV6-1 and J is TRBJ2-5, with 13 bases lining up with TRBD2. From germline, CDR1 is MNHNS and CDR2 SASEGT. The CDR3 sequence is 16 residues long. The DNA of the CDR3 is TGTGCCAGCGGTGACGGGACTAGCGGGAACCTAGAGACCCAGTACTTC. Encoded protein: CASGDGTSGNLETQYF.